This TCR beta chain is from a study of blood T cell repertoires in COVID-19. Study-wide background: Samples representing acute and convalescent COVID-19 were sourced from the United States, Italy and Spain. The cDNA or gDNA used as material had been derived from T cells, B-cell-depleted T cells, or PBMCs.

The junction had 6 bases not matched to a gene; V was cut back by 6 bases and J by 0 bases. Germline V lookup: CDR1 SGDLS, CDR2 YYNGEE. CDR3 length equals 17 residues. Authors' data handling: Researchers report that nucleated cell counts were estimated from reference gene primer amplification. Profiling relied on immunoSEQ multiplex PCR, and the TCRdb table lists in-frame clones only, not all of them. The V and J calls and clone size were taken over from that table, and D and trimming were inferred from the DNA. The sample has hundreds of thousands of clones; roughly four fifths are singletons. Seattle's enrolled individuals joined amid active infection and were then monitored longitudinally.

This chain uses TRBV9 with TRBJ2-1, with TRBD2 matching over 13 bases. The clonotype originates from an elderly woman with COVID-19, enrolled during active disease. The sample comprised peripheral blood. The CDR3 reads CASTPGLAGSSYNEQFF. The CDR3 region has the DNA TGTGCCAGCACCCCGGGACTAGCGGGATCCTCCTACAATGAGCAGTTCTTC. Full variable domain (rest looked up from reference TRBV9 and TRBJ2-1): DSGVTQTPKHLITATGQRVTLRCSPRSGDLSVYWYQQSLDQGLQFLIQYYNGEERAKGNILERFSAQQFPDLHSELNLSSLELGDSALYFCASTPGLAGSSYNEQFFGPGTRLTVL.